The 3 T cell receptor beta chains below were found in one sample sequenced in a study of CD8 T cells in ankylosing spondylitis. TCRdb fed the 5' RACE reads into MiXCR, producing one record per CDR3 protein. The table records approximately 220,000 distinct CDR3 sequences, approximately 24% of them present only once. Sequencing input: blood, either unsorted or a sorted T cell fraction (not recorded which). The receptors shown here come from a male donor with ankylosing spondylitis or in good health (not recorded which).

This clonotype was counted ten times or more. This chain uses TRBV28 with TRBJ2-3, with D tentatively TRBD2 (6 bases). Trimming removed 8 bases from V and 4 bases from J, with 16 bases in between. Germline V gene lookup returns CDR1 MDHEN and CDR2 SYDVKM. There are 14 residues in the CDR3. The CDR3: CASRFGDFPDTQYF. The CDR3 DNA follows: TGTGCCAGCCGATTCGGGGACTTTCCAGATACGCAGTATTTT.

Many counts were recorded for this clonotype. The rearrangement links TRBV10-3 to TRBJ2-7; D is unclear. Trimming removed 11 bases at V and 2 bases at J, with 16 bases between. The germline V gene encodes CDR1 ENHRY and CDR2 SYGVKD. The CDR3 extends over 13 amino acids. The CDR3 protein is CAVGSPATYEQYF. CDR3 in DNA: TGTGCCGTAGGATCTCCAGCCACCTACGAGCAGTACTTC.

This clonotype has more than one count but fewer than ten. The V call is TRBV4-2, the J call TRBJ2-7; TRBD2 matches 11 bases. CDR3 size: 16 residues. The J segment lost 7 bases and the V segment lost 3 bases, leaving 11 bases of the junction unmatched. Per the germline V gene, CDR1 is LGHNA and CDR2 is YNFKEQ. Written as DNA, the CDR3 is TGTGCCAGCAGCCAGTCCCCACTAGCGGGAGAGGGGGAGCAGTACTTC. This codes for CASSQSPLAGEGEQYF.